This T cell receptor beta chain was documented in a study of PD-L1 blockade in urothelial cancer. Overall study findings and caveats: Lower pretreatment blood TCR clonality, under the median, predicted better survival, researchers reported.

Sequenced by immunoSEQ multiplex PCR; TCRdb stores in-frame clones only, minus some. The sample lists 55,000 to 80,000 clones, about four fifths occurring once. This clone was seen once. Its matching antigen is unknown. Germline values: CDR1 SGHRS, CDR2 YFSETQ. V was pared by 4 bases and J by 4 bases, with 4 bases of the junction left unmatched. The CDR3 totals 14 residues. The time point: pretreatment peripheral blood. Each patient presented with locally advanced or metastatic urothelial carcinoma. Between 1 and 8 samples, pretreatment and on-treatment, were given by each patient. The J gene is TRBJ2-7, the V gene TRBV5-1, with 11 bases fitting TRBD2. The origin of this receptor is a man between 65 and 85 years old with urothelial cancer. Here the sequenced sample was PBMCs, taken around atezolizumab (anti-PD-L1) treatment. The CDR3 is CASSPSGRYYEQYF. Here the CDR3 DNA reads TGCGCCAGCAGCCCTAGCGGGAGGTATTACGAGCAGTACTTC.